This T cell receptor beta chain is drawn from a study of identical twins. TCRdb used MiXCR to reprocess the 5' RACE reads, holding one entry per CDR3 protein. The sample lists about 790,000 distinct CDR3 sequences; 15% to 20% were seen once. Worth noting for this clonotype: As yet, its antigen is unknown.

V lost 0 bases to trimming and J lost 2 bases; unmatched junction nucleotides: 2. The CDR3 loop spans 16 amino acids. Study-level points and caveats: Abundant cord blood beta clonotypes carried fewer insertions; memory repertoires showed none.

The same sample was also used in a study of T cells expressing NK-cell markers. That paper adds: Eight donors were sequenced, seven testing HCMV-seropositive and one testing seronegative.

The sample was PBMCs. The clonotype comes from a woman aged 18-35 years in good health. The chain joins TRBV12-3 or TRBV12-4 to TRBJ2-1; 9 bases agree with TRBD2. For the CDR3, the DNA is TGTGCCAGCAGTTTAGCTAGCGGGAGACCCTACAATGAGCAGTTCTTC. Translated, it gives CASSLASGRPYNEQFF.